Each of the 23 T cell receptor beta chains below was sequenced from the same sample in a study of OX40 agonist ivuxolimab in advanced cancers. Clones were read by immunoSEQ multiplex PCR, and TCRdb kept only the in-frame ones, dropping some. The top ten clones hold 9.5% to 15% of a sample with fewer than 35,000 clones, 60% to 75% of them seen once. The sample in question was CD4+ or CD8+ T cells sorted from blood, obtained in a trial of the OX40 agonist ivuxolimab. These receptors came from an adult with an advanced solid tumor such as melanoma, head and neck, liver or kidney cancer.

This clone was detected a few times. Other DNA sequences of this sample code for an identical CDR3. J is TRBJ1-2 and V is TRBV9; the D gene is possibly TRBD1 (6 bases). The germline V gene encodes CDR1 SGDLS and CDR2 YYNGEE. CDR3 length: 14 amino acids. V was cut by 0 bases and J by 2 bases, with 8 bases left in between. CDR3: CASSVGQGNYGYTF. The CDR3 DNA sequence: TGTGCCAGCAGCGTAGGGCAGGGGAACTATGGCTACACCTTC. The complete variable domain, with remaining parts taken from reference TRBV9 and TRBJ1-2, reads DSGVTQTPKHLITATGQRVTLRCSPRSGDLSVYWYQQSLDQGLQFLIQYYNGEERAKGNILERFSAQQFPDLHSELNLSSLELGDSALYFCASSVGQGNYGYTFGSGTRLTVV.

About this clone itself: Other nucleotide sequences from this sample produce the same CDR3. V and J are TRBV19 and TRBJ1-5; D is ambiguous. Per the germline V gene, CDR1 is LNHDA and CDR2 is SQIVND (reference sequence). The V gene lost 3 bases and the J gene lost 3 bases, with 12 bases spanning the gap. The CDR3 loop spans 15 amino acids. The CDR3 sequence is CASSILDGNNQPQHF. The CDR3 nucleotides read TGTGCCAGTAGTATTCTGGACGGTAACAATCAGCCCCAGCATTTT.

The chain joins TRBV5-4 to TRBJ2-5; D perhaps matches TRBD2 (6 bases). The J call is uncertain, as TRBJ2-7 better fits the DNA end. Germline CDR1 SGHNT, CDR2 YYREEE (reference sequence). The CDR3 length is 14 residues. The CDR3 DNA sequence: TGTGCCAGCAGCGTAAGTTTCGGGGGCTACGAGCAGTACTTC. Protein sequence: CASSVSFGGYEQYF.

The chain has TRBV7-6 and TRBJ2-1; 11 bases line up with TRBD2. V was pared by 5 bases and J by 4 bases, with 4 bases of the junction left unmatched. This CDR3 is built from 15 residues. Germline V gene data show CDR1 as SGHVS and CDR2 as FNYEAQ. The CDR3: CASSLLAGGYNEQFF. Written as DNA, the CDR3 is TGTGCCAGCAGCCTCCTAGCGGGGGGATACAATGAGCAGTTCTTC. Drawing the rest from reference TRBV7-6 and TRBJ2-1, the complete variable domain is GAGVSQSPRYKVTKRGQDVALRCDPISGHVSLYWYRQALGQGPEFLTYFNYEAQQDKSGLPNDRFSAERPEGSISTLTIQRTEQRDSAMYRCASSLLAGGYNEQFFGPGTRLTVL.

V is TRBV11-2 and J is TRBJ2-3; weak D call: TRBD1 (5 bases). Trimming stripped 1 base from V and 4 bases from J, with 15 bases between. Germline lookup yields CDR1 SGHAT and CDR2 FQNNGV. The CDR3 length is 16 residues. The CDR3 sequence: CASSLGQSGISDTQYF. Here the CDR3 DNA reads TGTGCCAGCAGCTTAGGCCAGTCAGGGATTTCAGATACGCAGTATTTT.

The chain couples TRBV7-9 to TRBJ2-1; D remains ambiguous. Trimming cost V 5 bases and J 0 bases, with 11 bases left between them. In germline, CDR1 is SEHNR, CDR2 FQNEAQ (reference sequence). This CDR3 is 15 amino acids long. CDR3 coding DNA: TGTGCCAGCAGCCCGCCCAGAGTCTCCTACAATGAGCAGTTCTTC. The encoded protein is CASSPPRVSYNEQFF.

The rearrangement uses TRBV9 and TRBJ2-2; TRBD1 aligns across 9 bases. The germline V gene has CDR1 SGDLS and CDR2 YYNGEE. This CDR3 comprises 18 residues. V dropped 0 bases and J dropped 4; count of bases not matched to a gene: 10. DNA for the CDR3: TGTGCCAGCAGCGTAGAGGGGTTGGGACAGGGAAGCACCGGGGAGCTGTTTTTT. Translating it yields CASSVEGLGQGSTGELFF.

V is TRBV10-3 and J is TRBJ1-6; D unclear. The CDR3 is 13 residues long. Germline CDR1 is ENHRY and CDR2 is SYGVKD. Trimming shortened V by 0 bases and J by 11 bases, and 8 bases separated the two germline ends. CDR3 sequence: CAISESKSAPLHF. DNA of the CDR3: TGTGCCATCAGTGAGTCGAAGTCCGCACCCCTCCACTTT.

The chain recombines TRBV7-9 with TRBJ2-1; the D is unclear. The V end lost 2 bases, the J end lost 0 bases, and 11 bases lay between the germline ends. Germline values: CDR1 SEHNR, CDR2 FQNEAQ (reference sequence). The CDR3 covers 16 residues. CDR3 sequence reads: CASSLIGHLSYNEQFF. CDR3 nucleotide sequence: TGTGCCAGCAGCTTAATTGGTCACCTCTCCTACAATGAGCAGTTCTTC.

This chain links TRBV25-1 with TRBJ1-6, with 10 bases fitting TRBD1. CDR3 size: 16 residues. The ends lost 5 bases at V and 10 bases at J; junction bases unmatched: 11. Germline CDR1 reads MGHDK; CDR2 reads SYGVNS. CDR3: CASSPRDRGYESPLHF. As DNA, the CDR3 is TGTGCCAGCAGTCCCCGGGACAGGGGCTACGAATCACCCCTCCACTTT.

The rearrangement links TRBV25-1 to TRBJ2-1; D is unresolved. CDR3 length: 16 residues. Looked up from germline, CDR1 is MGHDK and CDR2 is SYGVNS. V was pared by 1 base and J by 5 bases, with 15 bases between. In DNA, the CDR3 is TGTGCCAGCAGTGAATCGTTACCAGGTTTGGACAATGAGCAGTTCTTC. The encoded protein is CASSESLPGLDNEQFF.

The chain couples TRBV7-8 to TRBJ1-4; a weak D match, TRBD1 (5 bases). Germline values: CDR1 SGHVS, CDR2 FQNEAQ. The CDR3 loop spans 16 amino acids. Between the trimmed V and J ends, which lost 2 bases and 3 bases, there was a span of 13 bases. The CDR3 nucleotides are TGTGCCAGCAGCTTAACCACAGGCCTCGCTAATGAAAAACTGTTTTTT. Its translation is CASSLTTGLANEKLFF.

This chain connects TRBV30 to TRBJ2-7; tentative D call: TRBD1 (5 bases). Trimming left V 3 bases short and J 2 bases short, with 11 bases between. CDR1 and CDR2 from the germline V gene are GTSNPN and SVGIG (reference sequence). The length of the CDR3 is 13 residues. The CDR3 DNA follows: TGTGCCTGGAGACAGGTTATTCCCTACGAGCAGTACGTC. Amino acids: CAWRQVIPYEQYV.

This chain connects TRBV9 to TRBJ1-1; D is unclear. The V end was cut by 4 bases, the J end by 8 bases, with 12 bases between. Germline CDR1 is SGDLS and CDR2 is YYNGEE. This CDR3 contains 12 residues. The CDR3 sequence: CASSLDRPEAFF. The CDR3 coding sequence is TGTGCCAGCAGCTTGGATCGGCCGGAAGCTTTCTTT.

The rearrangement uses TRBV11-3 and TRBJ2-1; 10 nucleotides line up with TRBD2. The trim removed 2 bases at V and 8 bases at J, leaving 6 bases unmatched. In germline, CDR1 is SGHNT, CDR2 YENEEA. The CDR3 loop spans 15 amino acids. In DNA form, the CDR3 reads TGTGCCAGCAGCTTAAGCGGGGGGGCCGGGTATGAGCAGTTCTTC. This codes for CASSLSGGAGYEQFF. Filled out from reference TRBV11-3 and TRBJ2-1, the complete variable domain reads EAGVVQSPRYKIIEKKQPVAFWCNPISGHNTLYWYLQNLGQGPELLIRYENEEAVDDSQLPKDRFSAERLKGVDSTLKIQPAELGDSAVYLCASSLSGGAGYEQFFGPGTRLTVL.

This clone occurred once. This chain joins TRBV19 and TRBJ2-3; 9 bases agree with TRBD2. In germline, CDR1 is LNHDA, CDR2 SQIVND (reference sequence). The J segment lost 5 bases and the V segment lost 6 bases, leaving 6 bases of the junction unmatched. There are 14 residues in the CDR3. Here the CDR3 DNA reads TGTGCCAGTAGAACTAGCGGGTCGGAAGATACGCAGTATTTT. Protein sequence: CASRTSGSEDTQYF.

The V and J genes are TRBV2 and TRBJ2-1, with D perhaps matching TRBD2 (7 bases). The CDR3 has 19 residues. Germline loops: CDR1 SNHLY, CDR2 FYNNEI. The V end was cut by 8 bases, the J end by 10 bases, with 36 bases between. The CDR3 reads CASGPPWAVLRGAPPEQFF. As DNA, the CDR3 is TGTGCCAGCGGACCCCCCTGGGCCGTCCTCCGGGGGGCCCCCCCCGAGCAGTTCTTC.

This clone was seen a few times. V usage is TRBV25-1 and J usage is TRBJ1-2; a weak D match, TRBD1 (5 bases). Germline CDR1 reads MGHDK; CDR2 reads SYGVNS. The CDR3 totals 11 residues. V gave up 6 bases and J gave up 8 bases, with 10 bases separating them. In DNA, the CDR3 is TGTGCCAGCAGCAGGGATTACGGCTACACCTTC. Its translation: CASSRDYGYTF.

The rearrangement joins TRBV5-1 to TRBJ1-5, with TRBD1 as a possible D gene (6 bases). Germline-derived CDR1 and CDR2 are SGHRS and YFSETQ. The CDR3 consists of 15 residues. V was pared by 2 bases and J by 6 bases, with 15 bases between. The DNA of the CDR3 is TGCGCCAGCAGCTTACTCGGGGGGCCAGGTCAGCCCCAGCATTTT. This translates into CASSLLGGPGQPQHF.

V and J are TRBV10-3 and TRBJ1-4; the D is unclear. V was shortened by 3 bases and J by 8 bases, with 16 bases between the two germline ends. Germline CDR1 ENHRY, CDR2 SYGVKD. The CDR3 is 15 residues long. DNA for the CDR3: TGTGCCATCAGTGACTACCAGCAAGGGCGAGAAAAACTGTTTTTT. This encodes CAISDYQQGREKLFF.

This chain links TRBV2 with TRBJ1-3, with D possibly matching TRBD1 (6 bases). Germline CDR1 SNHLY, CDR2 FYNNEI. The CDR3 covers 15 residues. Between the trimmed V and J ends, which lost 7 bases and 2 bases, there was a span of 15 bases. The CDR3 bases are TGTGCCAGCATGCCACAGGGTGCCACTGGAAACACCATATATTTT. The encoded protein is CASMPQGATGNTIYF.

The gene calls are TRBV6-1 and TRBJ1-4, with D unclear. CDR1 is MNHNS and CDR2 is SASEGT in the germline V gene. Between the trimmed V and J ends, which lost 0 bases and 0 bases, there was a span of 8 bases. This CDR3 has 16 residues. The DNA of the CDR3 is TGTGCCAGCAGTGAAGCGCTGGGTGCAACTAATGAAAAACTGTTTTTT. Its protein is CASSEALGATNEKLFF.

This clone was seen a few times. The rearrangement joins TRBV7-2 to TRBJ1-6; a weak D match, TRBD1 (5 bases). This CDR3 has 15 amino acids. Germline CDR1 and CDR2: SGHTA and FQGNSA. Trimming shortened V by 0 bases and J by 6 bases, and 9 bases separated the two germline ends. The CDR3 bases are TGTGCCAGCAGCTTAGCCGTGGGACTTAATTCACCCCTCCACTTT. Its translation: CASSLAVGLNSPLHF.